Included here is one T cell receptor (beta chain) sequence, with context. Its antigen is currently unknown. The study made its TRB cDNA libraries by 5' RACE, adding UMI labels. TCRdb reprocessed the 5' RACE reads and keeps a single row for each CDR3 protein, giving no DNA. The sample totals about 130,000 distinct CDR3 sequences. CDR1 SEHNR and CDR2 FQNEAQ come from the germline V gene (reference sequence). The CDR3 has 14 amino acids. Every subset of CD8+ T cells was sorted in triplicate at fewer than 350,000 cells each. This sample is drawn from a study of CXCR3-negative and CXCR3-positive naive CD8 T cells. Notes on the study in general: TRB CDR3s of CXCR3-positive naive cells were more hydrophobic than those of CXCR3-negative naive cells.

V and J are TRBV7-9 and TRBJ2-1; no DNA is available, so the TRBD1 call from TCRdb remains unchecked. The source of this sequence is a human donor in good health. Some clones in this sample may be carry-over from other donors' samples. The specimen was naive CXCR3+ CD8+ T cells from blood. Subset of the sample: CD45RO-CCR7+CD27+CD95- naive CD8+ T cells expressing CXCR3 (TNR3+). The CDR3 loop reads CASSLPGQGLGQFF.